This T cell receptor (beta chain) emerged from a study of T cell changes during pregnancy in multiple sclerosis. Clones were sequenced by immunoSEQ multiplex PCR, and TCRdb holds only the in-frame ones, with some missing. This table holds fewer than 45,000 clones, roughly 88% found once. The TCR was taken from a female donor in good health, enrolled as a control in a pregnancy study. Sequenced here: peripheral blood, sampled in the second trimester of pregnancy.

CDR3 coding DNA: TGCGCCAGCAGCCCTCTACAGGGGTCTGGCTACACCTTC. Amino acids: CASSPLQGSGYTF. The rearrangement joins TRBV4-3 to TRBJ1-2; TRBD1 matches 7 bases. Germline V lookup: CDR1 LGHNA, CDR2 YSLEER. This CDR3 is 13 amino acids long. With 4 bases clipped from V and 7 bases from J, the junction kept 6 bases outside the gene matches.